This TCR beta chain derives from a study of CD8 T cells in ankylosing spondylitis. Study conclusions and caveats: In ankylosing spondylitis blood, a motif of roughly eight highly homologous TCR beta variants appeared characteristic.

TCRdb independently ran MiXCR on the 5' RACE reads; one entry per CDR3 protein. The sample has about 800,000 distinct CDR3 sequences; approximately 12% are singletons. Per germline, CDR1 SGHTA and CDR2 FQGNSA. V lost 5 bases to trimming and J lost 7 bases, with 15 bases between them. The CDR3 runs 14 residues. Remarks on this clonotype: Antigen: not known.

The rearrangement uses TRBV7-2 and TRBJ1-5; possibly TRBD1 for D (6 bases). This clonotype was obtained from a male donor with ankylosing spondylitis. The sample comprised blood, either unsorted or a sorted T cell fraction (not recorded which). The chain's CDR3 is CASSPQGGGQPQHF. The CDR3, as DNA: TGTGCCAGCAGCCCTCAAGGAGGGGGACAGCCCCAGCATTTT. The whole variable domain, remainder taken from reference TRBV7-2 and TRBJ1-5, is GAGVSQSPSNKVTEKGKDVELRCDPISGHTALYWYRQSLGQGLEFLIYFQGNSAPDKSGLPSDRFSAERTGGSVSTLTIQRTQQEDSAVYLCASSPQGGGQPQHFGDGTRLSIL.